This section outlines one T cell receptor (beta chain) sequence together with its context. This clone came up a few times. The antigen it recognizes is unknown. Base qualities were left out, and no much larger clone turns up one base away. This record comes from a study of memory CD4+ T cells and cytomegalovirus serostatus (dated by TCRdb to the late 2010s). Describing the broader study: A total of some 35 healthy Belgian adults, of whom 9 were CMV seropositive and 24 were CMV seronegative, were included in the cohort. To replicate a published TCR-based CMV serostatus classifier, the study sequenced CD4+ memory TCRbeta repertoires from a Belgian cohort whose cytomegalovirus serostatus was known.

The germline ends are 14 bases apart after V is trimmed by 7 bases and J by 1 base. The CDR3 goes from the cysteine to the phenylalanine over 14 residues. Only CDR3 DNA remains: 42 bases, in frame from the first base. As encoded in the germline V gene, CDR1 is SGHTA while CDR2 is FQGNSA. Study-wide conclusions, independent of this receptor: The results were interpreted as suggesting that the CMV-associated TCR signature is largely present in the CD4+ memory repertoire. Only CD4+CD45RO+ memory cells were sequenced, unlike the original study, which covered naive and memory CD4+ and CD8+ populations. Of roughly 170 previously reported CMV-associated TCRbeta sequences, over 65 appeared in the CD4+ memory repertoires, each in one to five individuals. On the Belgian cohort, the classifier built on the original framework reached a median bootstrapped AUC of roughly 0.96, with a 95% CI of 0.76-1.00. For CMV serostatus prediction, a median bootstrapped AUC of approximately 0.95 was reached with the original framework, and a median bootstrapped AUC of about 0.9 was reached with a US-trained random forest.

A FACSAria II was used to sort memory CD4+ T cells, defined as single viable CD3+CD4+CD8-CD45RO+ cells. CMV serostatus was determined using a Roche Elecsys assay that detects serum IgG against CMV pp150, pp28, p38 and p52. After the samples were thawed, total CD4+ T cells were enriched through positive selection using CD4 magnetic microbeads. The samples came from a separate study whose specific focus was interrogating the CD4+ T cell memory repertoire. Following standard operating procedures, peripheral blood mononuclear cells were isolated and cryopreserved, while serum was kept at -80 degrees C. Staining used CD3-PerCP (BW264/56), CD4-APC (RPA-T4), CD45RO-PE (UCHT1) and CD8-Pacific Orange (3B5) antibodies, with Sytox blue excluding non-viable cells. The Quick-DNA Microprep Kit was used to extract genomic DNA from the sorted cells. Amplification of TCRbeta DNA was done with the immunoSEQ hsTCRbeta kit, following the protocol from the manufacturer. An Illumina MiSeq instrument was used to sequence the TCRbeta libraries. Concerning the study's data processing: After out-of-frame sequences were removed, 2 million to 2.5 million distinct TCRbeta sequences remained, averaging about 66,813 per individual. Each individual was scored by the count of 164 previously reported CMV-associated TCRbeta sequences and the total productive distinct TCRbeta count. A beta-binomial model was reimplemented in Python, and scikit-learn random forests with default parameters were trained on data from the US cohort. Classifier performance on the Belgian cohort was summarized as median AUC with percentile confidence intervals calculated over 10,000 bootstrap iterations. Entries here come from immuneACCESS through TCRdb and include only in-frame sequences with V and J called. Some clones fail to appear in such tables; in the studies checked, an unresolved V gene covers under half of the shortfall, and the cause of the remainder is unknown. V, J and clone size are taken as reported in that table, and D and trimming were inferred from the DNA itself. Here the sample has approximately 70,000 clones; about 70% occur a single time. The ten largest clones add up to roughly 5% of the sample.

The sample taken for sequencing was memory CD4+ T cells from blood. The V gene is TRBV7-2 and the J gene is TRBJ2-7; perhaps TRBD1 is the D gene, with 5 bases matching. The origin of this receptor is an adult in good health and CMV-seropositive. The bases are TGTGCCAGCACCCCGAAGCCAGGGTCCTACGAGCAGTACTTC. This codes for CASTPKPGSYEQYF.